This TCR beta chain was obtained from a study of T-cell memory formation after mild COVID-19. Study-level findings and limits: A second wave expanding day 15 to 37 was CD4+-biased; contracting clones were balanced. Chiefly within CM and EM were the contracting CD4+ clones; CD8+ ones were within EMRA.

TCRdb re-derived calls from the 5' RACE reads in MiXCR, one entry per CDR3 protein. The sample comprises some 210,000 distinct CDR3 sequences, 25% to 35% of which are singletons, and over 10% rests with the top ten. V dropped 1 base and J dropped 4; count of bases not matched to a gene: 9. This CDR3 region has 16 residues. This clonotype has a handful of counts. Its antigen is not known. The sample comprised PBMCs or a T cell subset sorted from them (not recorded which). The TCR originated in an adult woman who had mild COVID-19 (a few samples of this study predate the infection). Cell type and time point are not known. The chain links TRBV12-3 or TRBV12-4 to TRBJ1-1; 7 bases line up with TRBD1. CDR3 DNA: TGTGCCAGCAGTTTAGGACAGACAGGGAGCGGCACTGAAGCTTTCTTT. Its protein product is CASSLGQTGSGTEAFF.